This record concerns one T cell receptor beta chain sequence. Its antigen remains unknown. The record originates from a study of cytomegalovirus exposure and HLA in healthy donors. Findings and caveats of the study: A later examination showed that TCR association rates differed by HLA locus, with DRB1 most and HLA-C fewest. TCR beta sequences numbering 15,000 to 20,000 were associated with HLA alleles at 0.05 false discovery rate in a later analysis. Serostatus for CMV was the only available immune exposure information.

The PCR made use of 60 Vbeta and 13 Jbeta primers. Methods used by the authors: In a later analysis, the count reached 80 million or so unique TCR beta chains, with 9 million to 11 million shared. Libraries were prepared by immunoSEQ multiplex PCR; TCRdb keeps only in-frame clonotypes and omits some of them. That table gives V, J and clone size, and the DNA gave D and trimming. This repertoire shows around 93,000 clones, less than 80% found once; its top ten account for over 3%. This CDR3 comprises 13 residues. Germline V gene lookup returns CDR1 MNHNS and CDR2 SASEGT. With 8 bases removed from V and 0 bases from J, the gap between germline ends came to 7 bases.

Material: PBMCs. V is TRBV6-1 and J is TRBJ2-2; D is ambiguous. The TCR was taken from a woman aged 40 to 50 in good health and CMV-seronegative. The CDR3 DNA follows: TGTGCCAGCCCGCGGACGAACACCGGGGAGCTGTTTTTT. This gives the protein CASPRTNTGELFF.